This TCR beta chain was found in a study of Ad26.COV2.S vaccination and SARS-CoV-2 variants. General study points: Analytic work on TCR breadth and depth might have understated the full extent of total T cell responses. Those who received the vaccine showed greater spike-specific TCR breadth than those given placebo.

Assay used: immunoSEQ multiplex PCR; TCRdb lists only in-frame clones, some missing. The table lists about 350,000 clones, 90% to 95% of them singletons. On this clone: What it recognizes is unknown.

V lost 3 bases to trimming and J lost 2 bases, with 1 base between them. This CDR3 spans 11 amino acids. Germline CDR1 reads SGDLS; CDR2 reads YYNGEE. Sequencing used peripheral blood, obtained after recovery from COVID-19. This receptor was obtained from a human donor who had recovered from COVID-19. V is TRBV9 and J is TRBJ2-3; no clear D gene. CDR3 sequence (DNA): TGTGCCAGCAGCGACACAGATACGCAGTATTTT. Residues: CASSDTDTQYF.